Below, 5 T cell receptor beta chains from the same sample are listed, as sequenced in a study of blood T cell repertoires in COVID-19. Assay used: immunoSEQ multiplex PCR; TCRdb lists only in-frame clones, some missing. Of about 160,000 clones in the sample, 60% to 85% were seen once. The sample was peripheral blood. The receptors were sampled from a man between 65 and 85 years old with acute or convalescent COVID-19.

The V gene is TRBV27, the J gene TRBJ1-2; D is uncertain. Germline V lookup: CDR1 MNHEY, CDR2 SMNVEV (reference sequence). This CDR3 comprises 12 residues. V was trimmed by 2 bases and J by 4 bases, leaving 5 bases between them. The CDR3 DNA reads as TGTGCCAGCAGTTTAGCAGGCTATGGCTACACCTTC. This encodes CASSLAGYGYTF.

This clone was seen only once. The rearrangement links TRBV2 to TRBJ2-7, with D possibly being TRBD2 (5 bases). The germline V and J ends were trimmed by 9 bases and 1 base, with 19 bases remaining between them. This CDR3 has 15 residues. The germline gives CDR1 SNHLY, CDR2 FYNNEI. CDR3 DNA sequence: TGTGCCAGTAAGTGGTCGAGCGGACGGTCCTACGAGCAGTACTTC. Amino acids: CASKWSSGRSYEQYF.

The rearrangement joins TRBV7-2 to TRBJ1-1; 9 bases are shared with TRBD1. V shed 5 bases and J 3 bases; nucleotides not matched to a gene: 7. The CDR3 covers 15 residues. Germline assignment: CDR1 SGHTA and CDR2 FQGNSA. In DNA form, the CDR3 reads TGTGCCAGCAGCGCGACAGGGGGTGGGGACACTGAAGCTTTCTTT. Protein product: CASSATGGGDTEAFF.

This clone was recorded once. The chain recombines TRBV12-3 or TRBV12-4 with TRBJ1-2, with D hard to call. The CDR3 loop spans 13 amino acids. V was clipped by 8 bases and J by 7 bases, with 17 bases between them. The CDR3 protein is CASSFAPQVGYTF. CDR3 nucleotide sequence: TGTGCCAGCTCATTCGCCCCGCAGGTTGGCTACACCTTC.

This clone was observed a few times. The rearrangement joins TRBV6-1 to TRBJ2-5; 9 bases line up with TRBD2. Germline loops: CDR1 MNHNS, CDR2 SASEGT. CDR3 length equals 19 residues. V was pared by 4 bases and J by 4 bases, with 19 bases of the junction left unmatched. The CDR3 nucleotides read TGTGCCAGCAGTGTCTTAGCGGGAGTCAGTCTTAGGGAGGGAGAGACCCAGTACTTC. Protein: CASSVLAGVSLREGETQYF.